A single T cell receptor (beta chain) is shown here with its context. This clonotype was observed a handful of times. Its cognate antigen has yet to be identified. No base quality information exists; no much larger clone differs at one position. Moderately to severely active disease, a Clinical Activity Score of at least 3, a NOSPECS grade of at least 4, and a duration under 3 months were present in ophthalmopathy patients. Exclusion was applied to patients with uncontrolled infections, other autoimmune diseases, pregnancy or lactation. Diagnoses relied on clinical symptoms, serum thyroxine and TRAb, thyroid ultrasound and orbital computed tomography. PBMCs were separated from roughly 10 ml of fresh peripheral blood using Ficoll-Paque density gradient centrifugation. Total RNA was extracted with Trizol reagent, and quality was checked on an Agilent 2100 Bioanalyzer. The TCR beta CDR3 regions were amplified from RNA transcripts. The first round of RT-PCR for the TCR CDR3 was performed with the HTBI primer set and the Qiagen OneStep RT-PCR kit. Libraries were constructed in a second round of multiplex PCR, after which size selection and purification were performed. Paired-end sequencing of the libraries was performed with 100 bp reads on an Illumina HiSeq2000. The original methods were these. SOAPnuke was used to process the raw data, throwing out any read that contained adapters or uncalled bases, had a mean Phred below 15, or lacked an exact constant-primer or identifier match. COPE v1.2.5 was used to merge high-quality paired reads, and clonotypes were defined as unique nucleotide sequences. Clonotypes were aligned to IMGT TRBV, TRBD and TRBJ reference segments using MiTCR v1.1. The analysis included only V-J combinations with a frequency above 0.0001, which together covered roughly 99% of the repertoires. A TCS score was defined as the ratio between F50 (clonal expansion) and ExV (chaos), using BLOSUM62-based TCRdist between CDR3 peptides within each V-J. Welch's t-statistics and random forest reduced 500 to 550 V-J features to roughly 13, which were used in a naive Bayes classifier (R e1071). The Morisita-Horn index was used to measure how similar the thyroid and blood repertoires were. TCRdb took the public reads, trimmed them with fastp at Q25, ran MiXCR for clone calling and kept in-frame beta chains. Every entry covers one CDR3 protein and lists the most common genes and DNA from its rows. For this entry, the V and J calls and clone size follow TCRdb and not the study's own pipeline. This sample gives 640,000 or so distinct CDR3 sequences in total; roughly 14% of them show up just once. The ten largest clones capture around 4.5% of the sample.

This sample stems from a study of T cells in Graves' hyperthyroidism and ophthalmopathy (dated by TCRdb to between 2018 and 2020). Regarding the study in general: Peripheral blood samples were taken at initial diagnosis, before any treatment was given. A discovery cohort of around 98 patients, fewer than 50 with Graves' ophthalmopathy and over 55 with stable Graves' hyperthyroidism, was used to find distinguishing TCR V-J signatures. Prospective prediction of ophthalmopathy was tested in an independent validation cohort consisting of under 20 hyperthyroidism patients and about 17 patients who later progressed to ophthalmopathy. The 75 to 100 discovery patients were randomly divided into training and test sets at a 7:3 ratio. In addition, the study compared T-cell repertoires in thyroid tissue and in blood from six Graves' hyperthyroidism patients. After sampling, hyperthyroidism patients received methimazole starting at 30 mg daily, and ophthalmopathy patients received high-dose intravenous methylprednisolone. TCR Vbeta CDR3 sequencing of 140 or so peripheral blood samples (over 40 ophthalmopathy, 75 hyperthyroidism and roughly 17 progressor patients) is reported in the paper. Overall study results and their limits: Most expanded thyroid clonotypes (frequency above 0.001) were also detected in blood, suggesting blood repertoires may reflect thyroid immune responses. Sample size was not statistically predetermined, and investigators were not blinded to group allocation. Ophthalmopathy was separated from stable hyperthyroidism by a 13 V-J signature model, with around 90% sensitivity and about 81% specificity obtained in cross-validation and 80%/75% obtained in testing. In validation, the model predicted progression to ophthalmopathy a median of about 6.8 months before onset, with roughly 68% sensitivity and roughly 73% specificity.

Including the terminal cysteine and phenylalanine, the CDR3 comprises 18 residues. Only CDR3 DNA remains: 54 bases, in frame from the first base. V gives up 2 bases and J gives up 4 bases, and the segment between their germline ends measures 23 bases. CDR1 and CDR2 were assigned from the germline V gene as MDHEN and SYDVKM. The sequence joins TRBV28 to TRBJ1-2; tentative D gene TRBD1, with 6 bases matching. The TCR sequence derives from a woman aged 40-49 years with Graves' ophthalmopathy. Material: blood. The CDR3 loop reads CASSLGQGSFGLLYGYTF. The DNA sequence follows: TGTGCCAGCAGTTTAGGGCAGGGGAGTTTCGGTCTTCTCTATGGCTACACCTTC.